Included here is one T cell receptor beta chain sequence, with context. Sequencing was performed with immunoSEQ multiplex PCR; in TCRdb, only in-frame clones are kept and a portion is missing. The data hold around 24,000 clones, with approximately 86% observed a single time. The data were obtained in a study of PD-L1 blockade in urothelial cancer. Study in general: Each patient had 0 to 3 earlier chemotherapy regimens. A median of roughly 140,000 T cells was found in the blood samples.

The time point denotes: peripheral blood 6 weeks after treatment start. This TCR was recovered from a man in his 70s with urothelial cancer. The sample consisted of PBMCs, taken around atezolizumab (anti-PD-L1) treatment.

CDR3: CASSALGLINEQFF. CDR3 bases: TGTGCCAGCAGCGCTCTGGGACTAATCAATGAGCAGTTCTTC. The gene calls are TRBV9 and TRBJ2-1, with 7 bases fitting TRBD2. CDR3 length: 14 amino acids. Per the germline V gene, CDR1 is SGDLS and CDR2 is YYNGEE. Trimming at V came to 3 bases and at J to 6 bases, leaving 6 bases not matched to a gene.